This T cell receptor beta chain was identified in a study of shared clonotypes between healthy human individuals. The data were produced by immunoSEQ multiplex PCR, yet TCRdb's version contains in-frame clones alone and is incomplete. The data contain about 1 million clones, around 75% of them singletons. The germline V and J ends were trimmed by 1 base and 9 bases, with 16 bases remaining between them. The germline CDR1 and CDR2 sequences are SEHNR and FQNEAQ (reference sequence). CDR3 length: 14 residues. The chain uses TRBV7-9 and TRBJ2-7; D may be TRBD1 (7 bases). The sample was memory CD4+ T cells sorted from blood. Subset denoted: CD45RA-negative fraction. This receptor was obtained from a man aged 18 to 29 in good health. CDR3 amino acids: CASSLDTGAGGQYF. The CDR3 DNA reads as TGTGCCAGCAGCTTAGATACAGGGGCCGGGGGGCAGTACTTC.